This T cell receptor (beta chain) was captured by sequencing in a study of response to subunit inactivated influenza vaccine. This clonotype appeared once. TCRdb reanalysed the RT-PCR reads using MiXCR and keeps one entry per CDR3 protein. The table shows hundreds of thousands of distinct CDR3 sequences, with over 11% occurring only once. V lost 5 bases and J lost 13, with 12 bases in between. The CDR3 sequence is 11 residues long. Germline V gene lookup returns CDR1 DFQATT and CDR2 SNEGSKA (reference sequence). V and J are TRBV20-1 and TRBJ1-6; D unresolved. This TCR derives from a man aged 50 or older who received an inactivated influenza vaccine. The sample here was PBMCs from blood, taken around 14 days before vaccination. The CDR3 nucleotides are TGCAGTGCTCTTAACGGGGATCCCCTCCACTTT. Protein: CSALNGDPLHF.